One and the same sample provided the 32 T cell receptor beta chains below, sequenced in a study of T cell changes during pregnancy in multiple sclerosis. Generated by immunoSEQ multiplex PCR, the TCRdb table keeps only in-frame clones and is missing some. The sample lists approximately 93,000 clones, around 93% seen once, with around 0.93% in the top ten. The material was peripheral blood, obtained before pregnancy. These receptors were taken from a female donor with multiple sclerosis, enrolled in a pregnancy study.

The CDR3 sequence: CASSVGMSGGVQETQYF. Here the CDR3 DNA reads TGTGCCAGCAGCGTAGGTATGTCGGGCGGGGTCCAAGAGACCCAGTACTTC. The chain links TRBV9 to TRBJ2-5; D is possibly TRBD2 (6 bases). The ends were cut back, 0 bases at V and 1 base at J, with 16 bases in the middle. Germline CDR1 is SGDLS and CDR2 is YYNGEE. The CDR3 loop spans 17 amino acids.

The chain uses TRBV28 and TRBJ2-7, with D possibly being TRBD1 (5 bases). Germline loops: CDR1 MDHEN, CDR2 SYDVKM. This CDR3 spans 15 amino acids. V dropped 5 bases and J dropped 6 bases, with 20 bases sitting between them. The DNA for the CDR3 is TGTGCCAGCAGTATACTGCAGGGATTAGTTTCCGAGCAGTACTTC. This codes for CASSILQGLVSEQYF.

This clone has only a few counts. The chain has TRBV19 and TRBJ1-1; no firm D call. Trimming removed 7 bases at V and 0 bases at J, with 9 bases between. Germline CDR1 and CDR2: LNHDA and SQIVND (reference sequence). This CDR3 spans 13 amino acids. This CDR3 is CASNADVNTEAFF. CDR3 DNA: TGTGCCAGTAATGCAGATGTGAACACTGAAGCTTTCTTT.

This chain joins TRBV5-1 and TRBJ2-2; a possible D gene is TRBD2 (5 bases). Between the trimmed V and J ends, which lost 1 base and 1 base, there was a span of 8 bases. CDR3 length: 15 residues. Germline loops: CDR1 SGHRS, CDR2 YFSETQ. The CDR3 DNA follows: TGCGCCAGCAGCTTGAGCGGAATGAACACCGGGGAGCTGTTTTTT. It translates to CASSLSGMNTGELFF.

The rearrangement joins TRBV7-6 to TRBJ2-1; 7 bases match TRBD2. The germline V gene encodes CDR1 SGHVS and CDR2 FNYEAQ. The V gene end was trimmed by 1 base and the J gene end by 6 bases; junction bases not matched to a gene: 6. CDR3 length equals 15 residues. The CDR3 reads CASSLGEGVGNEQFF. CDR3 in DNA: TGTGCCAGCAGCTTAGGGGAGGGAGTGGGCAATGAGCAGTTCTTC.

The V call is TRBV27, the J call TRBJ2-2; 7 bases match TRBD1. This CDR3 has 17 amino acids. V was pared by 5 bases and J by 2 bases, with 11 bases of the junction left unmatched. Germline CDR1 is MNHEY and CDR2 is SMNVEV (reference sequence). CDR3 loop: CASSPRYRGLNTGELFF. CDR3 sequence (DNA): TGTGCCAGCAGTCCTAGGTACAGGGGCTTAAACACCGGGGAGCTGTTTTTT.

The chain joins TRBV7-8 to TRBJ2-7; D is perhaps TRBD1 (5 bases). The CDR3 extends over 13 amino acids. CDR1 and CDR2 from the germline V gene are SGHVS and FQNEAQ. V dropped 7 bases and J dropped 6 bases, with 16 bases sitting between them. This chain's CDR3 is CASTWEGALEQYF. The CDR3 nucleotides read TGTGCCAGCACTTGGGAAGGGGCCCTCGAGCAGTACTTC. Combining the CDR3 with reference TRBV7-8 and TRBJ2-7 gives the whole variable domain GAGVSQSPRYKVAKRGQDVALRCDPISGHVSLFWYQQALGQGPEFLTYFQNEAQLDKSGLPSDRFFAERPEGSVSTLKIQRTQQEDSAVYLCASTWEGALEQYFGPGTRLTVT.

J is TRBJ2-5 and V is TRBV7-7, with D possibly being TRBD1 (6 bases). The germline gives CDR1 SSHAT, CDR2 FNYEAQ (reference sequence). V was pared by 5 bases and J by 5 bases, with 12 bases between. The CDR3 runs to 13 residues. The DNA of the CDR3 is TGTGCCAGCAGCCCAAATAGGGGGGAGACCCAGTACTTC. Amino acid sequence: CASSPNRGETQYF. Drawing the rest from reference TRBV7-7 and TRBJ2-5, the complete variable domain is GAGVSQSPRYKVTKRGQDVTLRCDPISSHATLYWYQQALGQGPEFLTYFNYEAQPDKSGLPSDRFSAERPEGSISTLTIQRTEQRDSAMYRCASSPNRGETQYFGPGTRLLVL.

Details on this clone: This sample includes further DNA sequences coding for the same CDR3. This sequence joins TRBV9 and TRBJ2-3; 8 positions match TRBD2. CDR3 length: 16 amino acids. The germline gives CDR1 SGDLS, CDR2 YYNGEE. The V gene end was trimmed by 0 bases and the J gene end by 0 bases; junction bases not matched to a gene: 3. Written as DNA, the CDR3 is TGTGCCAGCAGCGTAGGCTCTAGCGGGAGCACAGATACGCAGTATTTT. It codes for CASSVGSSGSTDTQYF.

The rearrangement uses TRBV5-1 and TRBJ1-1, with 7 positions matching TRBD1. Germline V CDR1 and CDR2: SGHRS, YFSETQ. After removal of 4 bases from V and 3 bases from J, the junction contained 9 bases not matched to a gene. CDR3 length equals 15 residues. The CDR3 region is CASSILTGDYTEAFF. CDR3 coding DNA: TGCGCCAGCAGCATACTTACAGGGGATTACACTGAAGCTTTCTTT.

This sequence joins TRBV5-1 and TRBJ1-4; D is perhaps TRBD1 (5 bases). This CDR3 spans 14 amino acids. Trimming took 1 base from V and 8 from J, leaving 12 bases between them. The germline V gene has CDR1 SGHRS and CDR2 YFSETQ. The chain's CDR3 is CASSLWQGNEKLFF. In nucleotides, the CDR3 is TGCGCCAGCAGCTTGTGGCAGGGTAACGAAAAACTGTTTTTT. Using reference TRBV5-1 and TRBJ1-4 for the parts outside the CDR3, the full variable domain is KAGVTQTPRYLIKTRGQQVTLSCSPISGHRSVSWYQQTPGQGLQFLFEYFSETQRNKGNFPGRFSGRQFSNSRSEMNVSTLELGDSALYLCASSLWQGNEKLFFGSGTQLSVL.

The chain joins TRBV5-4 to TRBJ1-2; 7 nucleotides agree with TRBD1. CDR3 length: 14 amino acids. Germline assignment: CDR1 SGHNT and CDR2 YYREEE (reference sequence). Trimming cost V 4 bases and J 5 bases; bases outside gene matches: 8. CDR3: CASSPTGSLYGYTF. CDR3 DNA: TGTGCCAGCAGCCCGACAGGGTCCCTGTATGGCTACACCTTC.

This chain links TRBV2 with TRBJ2-2; a possible D gene is TRBD2 (5 bases). V lost 5 bases and J 4 bases, leaving 11 bases between the germline ends. CDR3 length equals 14 residues. The germline V gene encodes CDR1 SNHLY and CDR2 FYNNEI. The CDR3 spells CASSRRRGTGELFF. CDR3 bases: TGTGCCAGCAGTAGGAGGAGAGGCACCGGGGAGCTGTTTTTT.

In DNA, the CDR3 is TGTGCCAGCAGCAAGCCGGACAGGGACTATGGCTACACCTTC. It is translated as CASSKPDRDYGYTF. V and J are TRBV21-1 and TRBJ1-2; TRBD1, as called in the table, went unchecked against the DNA. TRBV21-1 is given as a pseudogene. The CDR3 runs to 14 residues.

The chain carries TRBV7-9 and TRBJ2-7; D gene uncertain. CDR1 and CDR2 from the germline V gene are SEHNR and FQNEAQ (reference sequence). Trimming left V 0 bases short and J 1 base short, with 7 bases between. This CDR3 region has 14 residues. The CDR3 spells CASSLAQQSYEQYF. For the CDR3, the DNA is TGTGCCAGCAGCTTAGCGCAACAGTCCTACGAGCAGTACTTC.

The chain joins TRBV27 to TRBJ1-3, with D unclear. Trimming left V 5 bases short and J 3 bases short, with 14 bases between. The germline gives CDR1 MNHEY, CDR2 SMNVEV (reference sequence). This CDR3 spans 15 amino acids. The CDR3 sequence is CASSPWAGFGNTIYF. The CDR3 coding sequence is TGTGCCAGCAGTCCTTGGGCCGGCTTTGGAAACACCATATATTTT.

This clone was seen more than once but under ten times. V and J are TRBV7-9 and TRBJ1-1; D remains unclear. Between the trimmed V and J ends, which lost 1 base and 7 bases, there was a span of 7 bases. Germline CDR1 SEHNR, CDR2 FQNEAQ (reference sequence). This CDR3 comprises 12 residues. The CDR3, as DNA: TGTGCCAGCAGCTTAGTTAGCAGTGAAGCTTTCTTT. Residues: CASSLVSSEAFF.

The V and J genes are TRBV29-1 and TRBJ2-5, with D hard to call. Trimming shortened V by 3 bases and J by 5 bases, and 4 bases separated the two germline ends. This CDR3 is built from 10 residues. The germline V gene has CDR1 SQVTM and CDR2 ANQGSEA. The CDR3: CSVESETQYF. Written as DNA, the CDR3 is TGCAGCGTTGAGTCGGAGACCCAGTACTTC.

J is TRBJ2-3 and V is TRBV11-2; the D gene is possibly TRBD2 (7 bases). Trimming removed 2 bases from V and 2 bases from J, with 14 bases in between. Germline V gene sequence: CDR1 SGHAT, CDR2 FQNNGV. The CDR3 extends over 16 amino acids. The CDR3 protein is CASSLYLGGLTDTQYF. For the CDR3, the DNA is TGTGCCAGCAGCTTATACCTCGGGGGGCTCACAGATACGCAGTATTTT.

V gene TRBV4-3 combines with J gene TRBJ2-7; a possible D gene is TRBD2 (5 bases). CDR1 is LGHNA, CDR2 YSLEER, per germline. The CDR3 is 14 amino acids. Deletions cut 1 base from V and 2 bases from J, with 9 bases between. CDR3 nucleotide sequence: TGCGCCAGCAGCCAAGGCCCGGGAACCTACGAGCAGTACTTC. Translation gives CASSQGPGTYEQYF.

This clone was counted a few times. In nucleotides, the CDR3 is TGTGCCAGCACCCCGAGAGGGGGTTCTGGAAACACCATATATTTT. This translates into CASTPRGGSGNTIYF. The V call is TRBV6-6, the J call TRBJ1-3; tentative D call: TRBD1 (6 bases). Per the germline V gene, CDR1 is MNHNY and CDR2 is SVGAGI (reference sequence). V lost 7 bases, J lost 1 base, and 14 bases lay in between. The CDR3 covers 15 residues.

The chain joins TRBV29-1 to TRBJ1-1; D is unclear. V was cut by 4 bases and J by 10 bases, with 22 bases left in between. This CDR3 has 14 residues. Germline loops: CDR1 SQVTM, CDR2 ANQGSEA. The CDR3 coding sequence is TGCAGCGTTGTGGGGAACTTGGTGGTTCGGGGAGCTTTCTTT. It translates to CSVVGNLVVRGAFF.

The chain carries TRBV18 and TRBJ2-4; TRBD1 matches at 9 bases. The CDR3 sequence is 17 residues long. The ends lost 3 bases at V and 6 bases at J; junction bases unmatched: 12. The germline V gene has CDR1 KGHSH and CDR2 LQKENI. CDR3 nucleotides: TGTGCCAGCTCACCCCTCTCATCCGGGACAGGGTTAAACATTCAGTACTTC. It specifies CASSPLSSGTGLNIQYF.

The rearrangement joins TRBV6-6 to TRBJ1-4; 11 positions agree with TRBD1. Trimming cost V 7 bases and J 2 bases; bases outside gene matches: 6. Germline V gives CDR1 MNHNY, CDR2 SVGAGI (reference sequence). The CDR3 contains 16 residues. CDR3 sequence reads: CASTFRTGGTNEKLFF. CDR3 bases: TGTGCCAGCACCTTTAGGACAGGGGGCACTAATGAAAAACTGTTTTTT.

The chain has TRBV27 and TRBJ2-7; 7 bases map to TRBD1. This CDR3 spans 14 amino acids. CDR1 is MNHEY and CDR2 is SMNVEV in the germline V gene (reference sequence). Trimming cost V 1 base and J 3 bases; bases outside gene matches: 3. The CDR3 bases are TGTGCCAGCAGTTTATATCCAGGGGGCTACGAGCAGTACTTC. Translation gives CASSLYPGGYEQYF.

Only one count was recorded for this clone. The V and J genes are TRBV25-1 and TRBJ1-6; the D is unclear. V dropped 1 base and J dropped 1 base, with 11 bases sitting between them. This CDR3 region has 17 residues. The germline CDR1 and CDR2 sequences are MGHDK and SYGVNS. The CDR3 reads CASSELRPQSYNSPLHF. CDR3 DNA sequence: TGTGCCAGCAGTGAATTACGACCACAGTCCTATAATTCACCCCTCCACTTT.

CDR3 nucleotide sequence: TGTGCCAGCAGTGAAGGGCCGACAGAGATCTATGGCTACACCTTC. Translation gives CASSEGPTEIYGYTF. This sequence joins TRBV2 and TRBJ1-2, with D possibly being TRBD1 (5 bases). Trimming left V 1 base short and J 4 bases short, with 13 bases between. Germline CDR1 is SNHLY and CDR2 is FYNNEI. The CDR3 sequence is 15 residues long.

This clone was recorded a few times. The rearrangement uses TRBV6-5 and TRBJ1-5, with D uncertain. This CDR3 contains 12 residues. V lost 6 bases, J lost 1 base, and 4 bases lay in between. In germline, CDR1 is MNHEY, CDR2 SVGAGI. The CDR3 is CASRTSNQPQHF. The CDR3 DNA reads TGTGCCAGCAGAACAAGCAATCAGCCCCAGCATTTT.

This clone is medium-sized (0.01 to 0.1%) by share. CDR3 region: CASSLSLNYQPQHF. Here the CDR3 DNA reads TGTGCCAGCAGTCTCTCACTAAACTATCAGCCCCAGCATTTT. The chain links TRBV27 to TRBJ1-5; no clear D gene. CDR3 length equals 14 residues. V was pared by 5 bases and J by 5 bases, with 13 bases between. CDR1 and CDR2 from the germline V gene are MNHEY and SMNVEV (reference sequence).

The V call is TRBV6-1, the J call TRBJ2-1; 7 bases fit TRBD1. J lost 9 bases, V lost 4 bases, and 9 bases had no gene match. This CDR3 is built from 14 residues. CDR1 is MNHNS, CDR2 SASEGT, per germline. CDR3 coding DNA: TGTGCCAGCAGTGCGGGCAGGGGGTTAGGTGAGCAGTTCTTC. Residues: CASSAGRGLGEQFF.

The chain joins TRBV4-3 to TRBJ2-1; 8 nucleotides align to TRBD1. The V segment lost 1 base and the J segment 8 bases; nucleotides outside the gene matches: 7. Germline loops: CDR1 LGHNA, CDR2 YSLEER. This CDR3 region has 15 residues. CDR3 amino acids: CASSQGLAGGYEQFF. The CDR3 DNA sequence: TGCGCCAGCAGCCAAGGTCTAGCAGGGGGCTATGAGCAGTTCTTC.

The J gene is TRBJ1-4, the V gene TRBV7-6; D not resolved. The CDR3 extends over 15 amino acids. V was pared by 4 bases and J by 0 bases, with 9 bases between. Germline V CDR1 and CDR2: SGHVS, FNYEAQ. CDR3 coding DNA: TGTGCCAGCAGCTCCGAGCGGTCAACTAATGAAAAACTGTTTTTT. Protein product: CASSSERSTNEKLFF.